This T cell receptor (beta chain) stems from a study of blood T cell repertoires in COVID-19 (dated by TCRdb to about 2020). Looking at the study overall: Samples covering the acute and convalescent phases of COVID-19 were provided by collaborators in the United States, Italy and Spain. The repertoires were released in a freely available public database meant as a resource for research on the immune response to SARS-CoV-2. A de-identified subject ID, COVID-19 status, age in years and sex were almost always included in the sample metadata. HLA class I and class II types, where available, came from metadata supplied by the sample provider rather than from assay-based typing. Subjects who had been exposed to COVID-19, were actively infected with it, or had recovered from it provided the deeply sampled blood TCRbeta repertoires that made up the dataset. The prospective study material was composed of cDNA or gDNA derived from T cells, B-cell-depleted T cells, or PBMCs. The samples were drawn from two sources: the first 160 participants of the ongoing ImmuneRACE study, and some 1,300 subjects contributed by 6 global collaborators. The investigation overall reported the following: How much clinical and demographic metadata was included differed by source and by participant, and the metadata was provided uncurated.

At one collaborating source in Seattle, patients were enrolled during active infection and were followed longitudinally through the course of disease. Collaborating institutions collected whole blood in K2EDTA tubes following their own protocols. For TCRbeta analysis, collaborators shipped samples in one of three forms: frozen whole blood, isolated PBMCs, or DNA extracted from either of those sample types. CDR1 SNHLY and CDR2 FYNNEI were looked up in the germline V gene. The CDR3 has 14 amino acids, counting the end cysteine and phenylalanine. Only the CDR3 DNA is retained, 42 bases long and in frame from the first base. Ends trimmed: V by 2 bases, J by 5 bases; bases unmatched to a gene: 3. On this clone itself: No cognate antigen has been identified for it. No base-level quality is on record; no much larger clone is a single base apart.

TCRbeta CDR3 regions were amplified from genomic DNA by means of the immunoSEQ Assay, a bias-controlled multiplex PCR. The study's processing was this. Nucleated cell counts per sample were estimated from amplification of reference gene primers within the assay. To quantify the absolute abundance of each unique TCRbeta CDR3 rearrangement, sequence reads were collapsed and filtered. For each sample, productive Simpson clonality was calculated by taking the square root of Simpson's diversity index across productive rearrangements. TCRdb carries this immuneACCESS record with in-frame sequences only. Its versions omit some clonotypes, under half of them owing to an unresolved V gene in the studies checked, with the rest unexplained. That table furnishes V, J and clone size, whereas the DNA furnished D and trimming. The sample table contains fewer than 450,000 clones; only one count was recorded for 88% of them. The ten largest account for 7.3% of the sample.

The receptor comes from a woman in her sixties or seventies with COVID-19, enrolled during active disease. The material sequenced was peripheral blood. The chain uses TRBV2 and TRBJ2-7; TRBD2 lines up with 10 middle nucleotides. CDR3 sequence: CASSETSGDDEQYF. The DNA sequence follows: TGTGCCAGCAGTGAAACTAGCGGGGACGACGAGCAGTACTTC.